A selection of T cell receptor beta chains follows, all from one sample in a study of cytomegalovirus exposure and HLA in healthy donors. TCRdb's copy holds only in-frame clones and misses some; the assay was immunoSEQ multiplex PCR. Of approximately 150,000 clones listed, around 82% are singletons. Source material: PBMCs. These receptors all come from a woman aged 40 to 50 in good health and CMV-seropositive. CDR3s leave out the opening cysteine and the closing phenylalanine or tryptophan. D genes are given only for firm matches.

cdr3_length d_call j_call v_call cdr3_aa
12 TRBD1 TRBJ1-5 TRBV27 ASTLGQDDQPQH
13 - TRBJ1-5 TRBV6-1 ASSPTGSSNQPQH
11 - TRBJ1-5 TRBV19 ASSRQLNQPQH
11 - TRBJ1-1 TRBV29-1 SVERLMNTEAF
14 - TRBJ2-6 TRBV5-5 ASSLEGVRGANVLT
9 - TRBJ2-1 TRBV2 ASSWDTEQF
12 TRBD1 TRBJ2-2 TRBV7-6 ASSRGGLGGELF
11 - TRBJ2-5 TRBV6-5 ASSPLRREAQY
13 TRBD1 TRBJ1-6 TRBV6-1 ATYPGQGAHSPLH
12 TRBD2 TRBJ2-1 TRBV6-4 ASSPGLANNEQF
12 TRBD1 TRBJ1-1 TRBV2 ASSNRGANTEAF
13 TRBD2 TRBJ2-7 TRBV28 ASSFFTSGSYEQY
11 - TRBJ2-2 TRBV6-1 ASTLTLTGELF
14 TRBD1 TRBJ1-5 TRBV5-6 ASSLGDRGWNQPQH
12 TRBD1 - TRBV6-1 ASSGTGDAYEQY
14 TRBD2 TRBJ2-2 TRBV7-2 ASSLRGGLAGGELF
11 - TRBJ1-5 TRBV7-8 ASSKDRGWAQH
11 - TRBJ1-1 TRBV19 ASRSQDRFEAF
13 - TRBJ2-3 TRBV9 ASSPHSGYTDTQY
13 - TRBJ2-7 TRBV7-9 ASSLGGRDLGEQY
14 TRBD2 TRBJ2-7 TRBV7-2 ASTPDSGTRSYEQY
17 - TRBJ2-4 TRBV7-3 ASSSPLTRMVEAKNIQY
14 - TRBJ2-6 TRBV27 ASSYVGASGANVLT
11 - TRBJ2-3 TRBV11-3 ASSDGFGNTQY
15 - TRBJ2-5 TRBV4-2 ASSQDKEGLAQETQY
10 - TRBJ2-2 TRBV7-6 ASSLQSGELF